The sequence of this TCR beta chain was determined in a study of cytomegalovirus exposure and HLA in healthy donors. As regards this clone: What it recognizes is unknown.

It was healthy bone marrow donors who served as donors. The study ran its PCR with 60 Vbeta and 13 Jbeta primers. In the authors' methods: Among the unique TCR beta chains that a later analysis counted, around 72 million in all, 10 million to 11 million were shared. Some clones are missing from TCRdb's copy, which holds only in-frame ones; the method was immunoSEQ multiplex PCR. The V and J calls and clone size are taken from that table; D and trimming were inferred from the DNA. This table holds over 150,000 clones, about 70% found once. Study-wide results and limits: High specificity and sensitivity for cytomegalovirus status were reported for the classifier.

The CDR3 sequence is 15 residues long. Germline V gene sequence: CDR1 SGHAT, CDR2 FQNNGV. The J segment lost 5 bases and the V segment lost 5 bases, leaving 6 bases of the junction unmatched. The sequence derives from a woman aged 18-29 years in good health and CMV-seropositive. V gene TRBV11-2 combines with J gene TRBJ2-5, with 12 bases fitting TRBD2. Sequenced: PBMCs. CDR3: CASSLLAGGRETQYF. The DNA for the CDR3 is TGTGCCAGCAGCCTCCTAGCGGGGGGGCGTGAGACCCAGTACTTC. The full variable domain, completed using reference TRBV11-2 and TRBJ2-5, is EAGVAQSPRYKIIEKRQSVAFWCNPISGHATLYWYQQILGQGPKLLIQFQNNGVVDDSQLPKDRFSAERLKGVDSTLKIQPAKLEDSAVYLCASSLLAGGRETQYFGPGTRLLVL.